Listed below are T cell receptor beta chains from one sample, sequenced in a study of T cell repertoires in cytomegalovirus infection. TCRdb re-analysed the reads in MiXCR, keeping a single row per CDR3 protein. The sample has roughly 240,000 distinct CDR3 sequences; 6% to 8% are singletons. Sequencing was carried out using PBMCs. These receptors were obtained from a human donor in good health (CMV status not recorded). Some clones in this sample may be carry-over from other donors' samples. Both conserved end residues are part of each CDR3. Each record gives: CDR3 protein, CDR3 DNA, J gene, D gene, V gene, clone size. The D gene is left open where the match is weak. Size is omitted from some rows. Given values are once, few, many or a class for expanded clones.

CASSWSSGGTDTQYF,TGTGCCAGCAGCTGGTCAAGCGGGGGCACAGATACGCAGTATTTT,TRBJ2-3,TRBD2,TRBV7-3,many
CASSLSRPSYEQYF,TGTGCCAGCAGTTTAAGTCGGCCATCCTACGAGCAGTACTTC,TRBJ2-7,.,TRBV28,many
CASSIDSPKRYEAFF,TGTGCCAGCAGTATTGACAGCCCCAAACGGTATGAAGCTTTCTTT,TRBJ1-1,.,TRBV6-2/TRBV6-3,many
CASRGAAQGITPLHF,TGTGCCAGTAGGGGCGCGGCACAGGGGATTACACCCCTCCACTTT,TRBJ1-6,TRBD1,TRBV2,.
CASSLVGDSSYEQYF,TGTGCCAGCAGCTTAGTCGGGGACAGTTCCTACGAGCAGTACTTC,TRBJ2-7,TRBD1,TRBV7-2,many
CASSLAVRVGETQYF,TGCGCCAGCAGCTTGGCCGTTCGGGTGGGGGAGACCCAGTACTTC,TRBJ2-5,.,TRBV5-1,many
CASSLIGGPNNEQFF,TGTGCCAGCAGCTTAATCGGGGGCCCTAACAATGAGCAGTTCTTC,TRBJ2-1,.,TRBV7-3,many
CASSQETAVHYGYTF,TGTGCCAGCAGCCAAGAGACAGCGGTCCACTATGGCTACACCTTC,TRBJ1-2,.,TRBV14,few
CASSYSGGLGGYTF,TGTGCCAGCAGTTACTCGGGGGGGCTGGGTGGCTACACCTTC,TRBJ1-2,.,TRBV6-6,many
CSARGGRPKNYGYTF,TGCAGTGCTAGAGGAGGGCGGCCGAAAAACTATGGCTACACCTTC,TRBJ1-2,.,TRBV20-1,many
CASKAGGTYNEQFF,TGTGCCAGCAAGGCGGGGGGGACCTACAATGAGCAGTTCTTC,TRBJ2-1,TRBD2,TRBV28,.
CASSLGGQLNTGELFF,TGTGCCAGCAGCCTAGGGGGACAGCTGAACACCGGGGAGCTGTTTTTT,TRBJ2-2,TRBD1,TRBV7-6,many
CAGTPSAGANVLTF,TGTGCCGGGACCCCAAGTGCCGGGGCCAACGTCCTGACTTTC,TRBJ2-6,.,TRBV2,.
CASSLDRTILYGYTF,TGTGCCAGCAGTTTAGACAGGACAATCCTCTATGGCTACACCTTC,TRBJ1-2,.,TRBV28,many
CATRTGSNYGYTF,TGTGCCACCCGGACAGGGTCTAACTATGGCTACACCTTC,TRBJ1-2,TRBD1,TRBV6-2/TRBV6-3,few
CSVGMGASNYGYTF,TGCAGCGTTGGGATGGGGGCTAGTAACTATGGCTACACCTTC,TRBJ1-2,.,TRBV29-1,.
CASSFGDRGLWSYEQYF,TGTGCCAGCAGCTTTGGTGACAGGGGTCTTTGGTCCTACGAGCAGTACTTC,TRBJ2-7,TRBD1,TRBV7-2,many
CASSLQDTEAFF,TGCGCCAGCAGCTTGCAGGACACTGAAGCTTTCTTT,TRBJ1-1,.,TRBV5-1,many